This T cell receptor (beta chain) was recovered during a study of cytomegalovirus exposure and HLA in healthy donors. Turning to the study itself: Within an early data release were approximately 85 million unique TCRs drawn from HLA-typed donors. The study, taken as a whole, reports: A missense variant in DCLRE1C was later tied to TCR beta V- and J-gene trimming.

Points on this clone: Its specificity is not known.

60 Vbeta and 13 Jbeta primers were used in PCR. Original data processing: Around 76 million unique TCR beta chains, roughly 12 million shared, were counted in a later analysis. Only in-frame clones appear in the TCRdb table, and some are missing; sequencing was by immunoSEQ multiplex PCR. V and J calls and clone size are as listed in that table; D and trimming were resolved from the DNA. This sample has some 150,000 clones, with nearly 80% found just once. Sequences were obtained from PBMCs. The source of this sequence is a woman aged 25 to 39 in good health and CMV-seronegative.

The CDR3 spells CASSAQTVMNTEAFF. The CDR3 coding sequence is TGTGCCAGCAGTGCCCAGACAGTCATGAACACTGAAGCTTTCTTT. This sequence joins TRBV25-1 and TRBJ1-1; D might be TRBD1 (5 bases). CDR3 length: 15 residues. V shed 4 bases and J shed 0 bases, with 12 bases lying between them. Germline-derived CDR1 and CDR2 are MGHDK and SYGVNS.